This T cell receptor (beta chain) was identified in a study of T-cell reconstitution after alpha-beta-depleted transplantation in children. The CDR3 spans 14 residues. V dropped 8 bases and J dropped 3 bases, with 17 bases sitting between them. Germline-derived CDR1 and CDR2 are LGHNA and YSLEER. Construction of the TCRbeta library involved unique molecular identifiers. TCRdb ran MiXCR on the PCR reads and lists one entry per CDR3 protein. Among a few hundred thousand distinct CDR3 sequences listed, roughly 15% were seen once. The chain employs TRBV4-3 and TRBJ2-7; D remains unclear. The receptor comes from a boy less than two years old who had a stem cell transplant for Wiskott-Aldrich syndrome, so the T cells may come from the graft donor. Sequences were derived from PBMCs, mostly from graft donor cells, sampled 360 days after TCRalphabeta/CD19-depleted stem cell transplant. The CDR3 sequence: CASQGTAGFYEQYF. CDR3 sequence (DNA): TGCGCCAGCCAAGGAACGGCTGGATTCTACGAGCAGTACTTC.